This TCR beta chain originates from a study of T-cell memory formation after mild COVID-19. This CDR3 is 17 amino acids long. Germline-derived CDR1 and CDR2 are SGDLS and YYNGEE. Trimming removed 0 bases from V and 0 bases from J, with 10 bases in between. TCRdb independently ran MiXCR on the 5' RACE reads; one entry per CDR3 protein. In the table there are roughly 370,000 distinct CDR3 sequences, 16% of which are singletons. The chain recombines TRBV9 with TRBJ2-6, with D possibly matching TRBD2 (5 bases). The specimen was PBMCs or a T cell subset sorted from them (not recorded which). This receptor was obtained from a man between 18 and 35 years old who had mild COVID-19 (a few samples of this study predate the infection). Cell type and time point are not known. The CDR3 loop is CASSVDPGSSGANVLTF. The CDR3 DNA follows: TGTGCCAGCAGCGTAGATCCGGGGAGCTCTGGGGCCAACGTCCTGACTTTC.